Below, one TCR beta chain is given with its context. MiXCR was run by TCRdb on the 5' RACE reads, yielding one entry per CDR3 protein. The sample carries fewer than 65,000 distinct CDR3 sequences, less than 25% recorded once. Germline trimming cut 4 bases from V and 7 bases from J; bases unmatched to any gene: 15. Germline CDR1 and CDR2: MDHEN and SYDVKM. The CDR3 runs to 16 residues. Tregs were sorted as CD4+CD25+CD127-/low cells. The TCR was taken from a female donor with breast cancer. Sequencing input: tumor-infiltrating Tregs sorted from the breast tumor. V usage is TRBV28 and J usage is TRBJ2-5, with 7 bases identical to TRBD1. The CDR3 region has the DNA TGTGCCAGCAGTTCTTCCCTCGACAGGGTATATGGGACCCAGTACTTC. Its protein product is CASSSSLDRVYGTQYF.